This paragraph reports one T cell receptor beta chain. Its recognized antigen is unknown. The record has no base qualities; no much larger clone is one base away. TCRbeta CDR3 regions were amplified from genomic DNA by means of the immunoSEQ Assay, a bias-controlled multiplex PCR. As for the authors' bioinformatics: Nucleated cell counts per sample were estimated from amplification of reference gene primers within the assay. To quantify the absolute abundance of each unique TCRbeta CDR3 rearrangement, sequence reads were collapsed and filtered. For each sample, productive Simpson clonality was calculated as the square root of Simpson's diversity index over productive rearrangements. TCRdb holds this immuneACCESS table with in-frame rearrangements only. Some clones are missing; in checked studies, unresolved V genes explain under half, and the rest has no known cause. V, J and clone size are taken as reported in that table, and D and trimming were inferred from the DNA itself. The sample table shows roughly 300,000 clones, and about four fifths are seen once. The ten largest clones take up about 1.5% of the sample.

From cysteine to phenylalanine, the CDR3 is 15 amino acids long. Only the CDR3 region is kept as DNA, spanning 45 bases read in frame from base 1. The germline V gene supplies CDR1 MGHDK and CDR2 SYGVNS. Relative to germline, V is 6 bases shorter and J is 3 bases shorter, with 17 bases between their ends. One collaborating source in Seattle enrolled patients during active infection and followed them longitudinally through the course of disease. Whole blood was collected in K2EDTA tubes by collaborating institutions according to the institutions' own protocols. Collaborator samples were shipped for TCRbeta analysis as frozen whole blood, isolated PBMCs, or DNA extracted from either sample type. The source of the sample is a study of blood T cell repertoires in COVID-19 (dated by TCRdb to the early 2020s). Background for the entire study: The collaborator samples originated in the United States, Italy and Spain and spanned the acute and convalescent phases of COVID-19. The material from the prospective study consisted of cDNA or gDNA derived from T cells, B-cell-depleted T cells, or PBMCs. The dataset comprised deeply sampled blood TCRbeta repertoires from subjects exposed to, actively infected with, or recovered from COVID-19. The repertoires were made available in a free public database intended to serve as a resource for research on the immune response to SARS-CoV-2. The samples were drawn from the first 160 participants of the ongoing ImmuneRACE study and from 1,254 subjects provided by 6 global collaborators. A de-identified subject ID, COVID-19 status, age in years and sex were almost always included in the sample metadata. HLA class I and class II types, where available, came from metadata supplied by the sample provider rather than from assay-based typing. Beyond this particular receptor, the publication reports: How much clinical and demographic metadata was included differed by source and by participant, and the metadata was provided uncurated.

The sequencing sample was made of peripheral blood. The receptor was derived from a human donor with COVID-19, enrolled during active disease. The donor label of this sample is uncertain. The chain is encoded by TRBV25-1 joined to TRBJ1-1; the D gene is unclear. The bases are TGTGCCAGCAGCGATTCGCGGGGAGGAGACACTGAAGCTTTCTTT. It translates to CASSDSRGGDTEAFF. The entire variable domain, with the stretches around the CDR3 drawn from the reference TRBV25-1 and TRBJ1-1 proteins, is EADIYQTPRYLVIGTGKKITLECSQTMGHDKMYWYQQDPGMELHLIHYSYGVNSTEKGDLSSESTVSRIRTEHFPLTLESARPSHTSQYLCASSDSRGGDTEAFFGQGTRLTVV.